The clone carrying this T cell receptor beta chain was picked up a small number of times. From germline, CDR1 is MNHNS and CDR2 SASEGT. The CDR3 length is 14 residues. V dropped 6 bases and J dropped 8; count of bases not matched to a gene: 5. 5'RACE with constant-segment primers yielded barcoded, UMI-tagged TCR alpha and TCR beta cDNA libraries. TCRdb analysed the 5' RACE reads with MiXCR anew, one entry per CDR3 protein. Altogether about 340,000 distinct CDR3 sequences are present, approximately 12% being singletons, with the ten largest covering over 20%. This record belongs to a study of T-cell memory formation after mild COVID-19.

This TCR was sampled from a young man who had mild COVID-19 (a few samples of this study predate the infection). Cell type and time point are not known. The sample comprised PBMCs or a T cell subset sorted from them (not recorded which). The J gene is TRBJ2-1, the V gene TRBV6-1, with 12 bases identical to TRBD2. The CDR3 nucleotides read TGTGCCAGCAGACTAGCGGGGGGCGGCGATGAGCAGTTCTTC. Translation gives CASRLAGGGDEQFF.